Below are 17 T cell receptor beta chains sequenced from a single sample in a study of OX40 agonist ivuxolimab in advanced cancers. Here immunoSEQ multiplex PCR was the method, and the copy in TCRdb shows in-frame clones only, minus some. The repertoire has some 16,000 clones, around four fifths of them found once; the top ten carry around 12%. Sequenced material: CD4+ or CD8+ T cells sorted from blood, taken in a trial of the OX40 agonist ivuxolimab. The receptor source for this set is an adult with an advanced solid tumor such as melanoma, head and neck, liver or kidney cancer.

CDR3 DNA: TGCGCCAGCAGCCAGGTAGACGCCGATGAGGCCAATGAGCAGTTCTTC. Translated: CASSQVDADEANEQFF. The rearrangement uses TRBV4-3 and TRBJ2-1; the D is unclear. The germline gives CDR1 LGHNA, CDR2 YSLEER. The CDR3 is 16 amino acids. Trimming cost V 3 bases and J 6 bases, with 18 bases left between them.

The rearrangement joins TRBV11-3 to TRBJ2-1; the D is unclear. Germline V gene data show CDR1 as SGHNT and CDR2 as YENEEA. V was pared by 1 base and J by 5 bases, with 9 bases between. The CDR3 extends over 14 amino acids. The DNA of the CDR3 is TGTGCCAGCAGCTTAGGGGTTCTGGACAATGAGCAGTTCTTC. Its protein is CASSLGVLDNEQFF. Combining the CDR3 with reference TRBV11-3 and TRBJ2-1 gives the whole variable domain EAGVVQSPRYKIIEKKQPVAFWCNPISGHNTLYWYLQNLGQGPELLIRYENEEAVDDSQLPKDRFSAERLKGVDSTLKIQPAELGDSAVYLCASSLGVLDNEQFFGPGTRLTVL.

Here the CDR3 DNA reads TGCGCCAGCAGGGAACAGGGGAAATACAATGAGCAGTTCTTC. Encoded protein: CASREQGKYNEQFF. J is TRBJ2-1 and V is TRBV5-1; 7 bases fit TRBD1. The CDR3 runs to 14 residues. V lost 5 bases and J lost 4; bases outside the gene matches: 6. The germline V gene has CDR1 SGHRS and CDR2 YFSETQ.

The chain has TRBV4-3 and TRBJ2-1; the D gene could be TRBD1 or TRBD2 (5 bases each). In germline, CDR1 is LGHNA, CDR2 YSLEER. CDR3 length: 13 residues. The V and J ends lost 0 bases and 8 bases respectively, with 8 bases between them. The CDR3 sequence: CASSQDRGDEQFF. CDR3 nucleotide sequence: TGCGCCAGCAGCCAAGATAGAGGGGATGAGCAGTTCTTC.

The J gene is TRBJ2-7, the V gene TRBV13; TRBD2 matches at 11 bases. Germline lookup yields CDR1 PRHDT and CDR2 FYEKMQ (reference sequence). Germline trimming cut 6 bases from V and 8 bases from J; bases unmatched to any gene: 12. This CDR3 has 15 amino acids. The CDR3 loop is CASSFGGLAGRQQYF. CDR3 sequence (DNA): TGTGCCAGCAGTTTTGGTGGACTAGCGGGTAGACAGCAGTACTTC.

V gene TRBV9 combines with J gene TRBJ2-5, with TRBD2 as a possible D gene (5 bases). The germline gives CDR1 SGDLS, CDR2 YYNGEE. V was shortened by 3 bases and J by 4 bases, with 16 bases between the two germline ends. CDR3 length: 15 amino acids. CDR3 bases: TGTGCCAGCAGCGCCGCAACGAGGGAAGGAGAGACCCAGTACTTC. Protein sequence: CASSAATREGETQYF. Variable domain in full (rest from reference TRBV9 and TRBJ2-5): DSGVTQTPKHLITATGQRVTLRCSPRSGDLSVYWYQQSLDQGLQFLIQYYNGEERAKGNILERFSAQQFPDLHSELNLSSLELGDSALYFCASSAATREGETQYFGPGTRLLVL.

The CDR3, as DNA: TGTGCCAGCAGCTCCCTAGCGGGGGCCAACTACGAGCAGTACTTC. Amino acids: CASSSLAGANYEQYF. The rearrangement joins TRBV11-3 to TRBJ2-7; 10 positions agree with TRBD2. Germline V lookup: CDR1 SGHNT, CDR2 YENEEA. V gave up 4 bases and J gave up 3 bases; unmatched junction bases: 6. The CDR3 loop spans 15 amino acids.

This clone has a handful of counts. The chain has TRBV6-6 and TRBJ2-1; the D is unclear. V was cut by 2 bases and J by 8 bases, with 4 bases left in between. Germline assignment: CDR1 MNHNY and CDR2 SVGAGI (reference sequence). This CDR3 is built from 11 residues. As DNA, the CDR3 is TGTGCCAGCAGTTACGAGGATGAGCAGTTCTTC. This translates into CASSYEDEQFF.

This clone rates as medium-sized. The chain combines TRBV11-2 with TRBJ1-6; D is possibly TRBD1 (5 bases). The length of the CDR3 is 15 residues. Germline-derived CDR1 and CDR2 are SGHAT and FQNNGV. The V gene lost 2 bases and the J gene lost 8 bases, with 13 bases spanning the gap. The CDR3 bases are TGTGCCAGCAGCTTATGGGGGGACCCTTATTCACCCCTCCACTTT. It specifies CASSLWGDPYSPLHF.

The gene calls are TRBV11-3 and TRBJ1-1; D gene unclear. Germline values: CDR1 SGHNT, CDR2 YENEEA. CDR3 size: 18 residues. Between the trimmed V and J ends, which lost 4 bases and 0 bases, there was a span of 21 bases. CDR3 sequence: CASSSRSRHAIMNTEAFF. The CDR3 region has the DNA TGTGCCAGCAGCTCGAGGAGTCGACACGCAATCATGAACACTGAAGCTTTCTTT.

The genes are TRBV6-5 and TRBJ1-5, with 7 positions matching TRBD1. V shed 7 bases and J 1 base; nucleotides not matched to a gene: 7. This CDR3 contains 15 residues. Germline CDR1 MNHEY, CDR2 SVGAGI. This CDR3 reads CASTPDRASNQPQHF. The CDR3 region has the DNA TGTGCCAGCACCCCAGACAGGGCGAGCAATCAGCCCCAGCATTTT.

J is TRBJ1-5 and V is TRBV2, with 8 bases fitting TRBD1. CDR1 SNHLY and CDR2 FYNNEI come from the germline V gene. The CDR3 has 15 amino acids. V was pared by 1 base and J by 7 bases, with 6 bases of the junction left unmatched. The CDR3 nucleotides read TGTGCCAGCAGTGAAGGGACAGGGTCGTGGCAGCCCCAGCATTTT. Translated, it gives CASSEGTGSWQPQHF.

This chain joins TRBV4-2 and TRBJ2-3; D possibly corresponds to TRBD1 (5 bases). This CDR3 has 16 residues. From germline, CDR1 is LGHNA and CDR2 YNFKEQ. Trimming took off 1 base at V and 4 bases at J, with 15 bases between the two ends. In DNA, the CDR3 is TGTGCCAGCAGCCAAGGTTTCACAGGAATAGCAGATACGCAGTATTTT. This sequence encodes CASSQGFTGIADTQYF.

The chain joins TRBV6-6 to TRBJ1-1; unclear D gene. V shed 5 bases and J shed 1 base, with 8 bases lying between them. The CDR3 consists of 13 residues. Germline loops: CDR1 MNHNY, CDR2 SVGAGI (reference sequence). CDR3 amino acids: CASSPGRNTEAFF. The CDR3 DNA reads TGTGCCAGCAGTCCGGGTCGGAACACTGAAGCTTTCTTT.

J is TRBJ2-5 and V is TRBV5-5; D unresolved. V was shortened by 1 base and J by 0 bases, with 4 bases between the two germline ends. This CDR3 region has 13 residues. CDR1 is SGHKS, CDR2 YYEKEE, per germline (reference sequence). CDR3 region: CASSLYNQETQYF. The CDR3 DNA sequence: TGTGCCAGCAGCTTGTATAACCAAGAGACCCAGTACTTC.

The chain is built from TRBV19 and TRBJ1-2; 8 bases map to TRBD1. Germline V lookup: CDR1 LNHDA, CDR2 SQIVND (reference sequence). V was pared by 5 bases and J by 4 bases, with 15 bases of the junction left unmatched. CDR3 length equals 17 residues. The CDR3 nucleotides read TGTGCCAGTAGTGGGGTTTGGGCCGGTACAGGGGGCTATGGCTACACCTTC. The encoded protein is CASSGVWAGTGGYGYTF.

The chain joins TRBV6-6 to TRBJ2-7; TRBD1 is a possible D gene (5 bases). CDR3 length: 13 residues. Germline CDR1 and CDR2: MNHNY and SVGAGI (reference sequence). The V end lost 2 bases, the J end lost 2 bases, and 7 bases lay between the germline ends. The CDR3 spells CASSYRGTYEQYF. The CDR3 DNA follows: TGTGCCAGCAGTTACAGGGGCACCTACGAGCAGTACTTC.